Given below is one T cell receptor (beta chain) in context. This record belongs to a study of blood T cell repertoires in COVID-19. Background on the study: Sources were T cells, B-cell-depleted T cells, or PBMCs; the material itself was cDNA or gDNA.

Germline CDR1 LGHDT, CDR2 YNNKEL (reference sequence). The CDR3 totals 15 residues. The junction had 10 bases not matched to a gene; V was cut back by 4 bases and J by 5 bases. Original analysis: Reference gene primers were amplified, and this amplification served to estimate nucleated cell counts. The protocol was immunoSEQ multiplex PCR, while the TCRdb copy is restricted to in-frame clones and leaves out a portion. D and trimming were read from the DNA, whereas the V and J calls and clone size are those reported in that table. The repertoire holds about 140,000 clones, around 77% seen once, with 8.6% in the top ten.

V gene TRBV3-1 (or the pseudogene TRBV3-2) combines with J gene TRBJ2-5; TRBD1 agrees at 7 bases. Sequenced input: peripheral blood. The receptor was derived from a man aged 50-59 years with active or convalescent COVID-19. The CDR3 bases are TGTGCCAGCAGCCGACCTTCTCAGGGGGTGGAGACCCAGTACTTC. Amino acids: CASSRPSQGVETQYF.